Below, 21 T cell receptor beta chains from the same sample are listed, as sequenced in a study of blood T cell repertoires in COVID-19. The method was immunoSEQ multiplex PCR; TCRdb's version includes in-frame clones alone and lacks a portion of them. The sample lists fewer than 200,000 clones, around 78% seen once, with 4.4% in the top ten. The source material was PBMCs or T cells enriched from blood (not recorded which). The receptors here all came from a woman between 50 and 59 years old who had recovered from COVID-19.

The chain joins TRBV27 to TRBJ2-3; TRBD2 matches at 7 bases. CDR1 MNHEY and CDR2 SMNVEV come from the germline V gene (reference sequence). Losses at the gene ends were 3 bases for V and 7 bases for J; bases not matched to a gene: 10. This CDR3 comprises 15 residues. The CDR3 DNA reads as TGTGCCAGCAGTTTGGGAGGGATTTCCGGGAATACGCAGTATTTT. Translated, it gives CASSLGGISGNTQYF.

This clone turned up a few times. This chain connects TRBV30 to TRBJ1-2; D may be TRBD1 (5 bases). V gave up 2 bases and J gave up 6 bases, with 13 bases separating them. The CDR3 has 13 residues. Germline values: CDR1 GTSNPN, CDR2 SVGIG (reference sequence). CDR3 loop: CAWSKRGADGYTF. As DNA, the CDR3 is TGTGCCTGGAGTAAGCGTGGGGCCGATGGCTACACCTTC.

This clone is a singleton in its sample. The rearrangement links TRBV4-2 to TRBJ2-1; D may be TRBD2 (7 bases). The V gene lost 1 base and the J gene lost 1 base, with 14 bases spanning the gap. This CDR3 is built from 17 residues. CDR1 is LGHNA and CDR2 is YNFKEQ in the germline V gene. CDR3: CASSQARGARSYNEQFF. CDR3 DNA: TGTGCCAGCAGCCAAGCACGGGGGGCCCGATCCTACAATGAGCAGTTCTTC.

The CDR3 sequence: CAWGENQGDGYTF. The CDR3 coding sequence is TGTGCCTGGGGTGAAAACCAGGGGGATGGCTACACCTTC. The genes are TRBV30 and TRBJ1-2, with 7 nucleotides matching TRBD1. Losses at the gene ends were 5 bases for V and 6 bases for J; bases not matched to a gene: 9. There are 13 residues in the CDR3. CDR1 and CDR2 (germline): GTSNPN, SVGIG (reference sequence). The variable domain in full, with the rest retrieved from reference TRBV30 and TRBJ1-2, is SQTIHQWPATLVQPVGSPLSLECTVEGTSNPNLYWYRQAAGRGLQLLFYSVGIGQISSEVPQNLSASRPQDRQFILSSKKLLLSDSGFYLCAWGENQGDGYTFGSGTRLTVV.

The V gene is TRBV24-1, the J gene TRBJ1-5, with a tentative D call TRBD1 (6 bases). Deletions cut 1 base from V and 2 bases from J, with 14 bases between. The CDR3 consists of 17 residues. Germline V gene sequence: CDR1 KGHDR, CDR2 SFDVKD. CDR3 in amino acids: CATSDFGAGAGNQPQHF. CDR3 in DNA: TGTGCCACCAGTGATTTCGGGGCAGGGGCTGGCAATCAGCCCCAGCATTTT.

The chain links TRBV10-3 to TRBJ2-7; 8 nucleotides line up with TRBD2. V shed 4 bases and J 0 bases; nucleotides not matched to a gene: 5. The CDR3 totals 15 residues. In germline, CDR1 is ENHRY, CDR2 SYGVKD. This CDR3 reads CAISGASGFSYEQYV. In DNA form, the CDR3 reads TGTGCCATCAGTGGGGCTAGCGGGTTCTCCTACGAGCAGTACGTC.

The gene calls are TRBV18 and TRBJ1-2; TRBD1 matches at 7 bases. Trimming cost V 3 bases and J 6 bases; bases outside gene matches: 7. Germline V gene data show CDR1 as KGHSH and CDR2 as LQKENI. The CDR3 extends over 14 amino acids. Here the CDR3 DNA reads TGTGCCAGCTCACCGAGGGGGGACAGCCATGGCTACACCTTC. This encodes CASSPRGDSHGYTF.

This chain joins TRBV11-3 and TRBJ1-1; TRBD1 might be the D (6 bases). Germline CDR1 and CDR2: SGHNT and YENEEA. Trimming left V 4 bases short and J 7 bases short, with 7 bases between. This CDR3 comprises 11 residues. CDR3 in DNA: TGTGCCAGCAGCTCGGACAGTGAAGCTTTCTTT. Protein sequence: CASSSDSEAFF.

The chain links TRBV7-2 to TRBJ2-1; TRBD2 might be the D (5 bases). Germline V lookup: CDR1 SGHTA, CDR2 FQGNSA. Trimming pared 5 bases from V and 4 bases from J, leaving 9 bases between. The CDR3 is 13 amino acids. This chain's CDR3 is CASSPTIYNEQFF. The CDR3 DNA sequence: TGTGCCAGCAGCCCGACTATATACAATGAGCAGTTCTTC.

The chain recombines TRBV5-1 with TRBJ2-5; 13 bases match TRBD2. Germline CDR1 SGHRS, CDR2 YFSETQ. The trim removed 7 bases at V and 5 bases at J, leaving 8 bases unmatched. The CDR3 loop spans 15 amino acids. CDR3 nucleotide sequence: TGCGCCAGCGGCACTAGCGGGAGGGCTTTGGAGACCCAGTACTTC. Its protein product is CASGTSGRALETQYF.

The chain employs TRBV30 and TRBJ1-2, with a possible D match to TRBD1 (6 bases). CDR1 GTSNPN and CDR2 SVGIG come from the germline V gene (reference sequence). Trimming removed 5 bases from V and 7 bases from J, with 11 bases in between. This CDR3 comprises 11 residues. The CDR3, as DNA: TGTGCCTGGCAGGGGTTTACTGGCTACACCTTC. This translates into CAWQGFTGYTF. Full variable domain (missing parts from reference TRBV30 and TRBJ1-2): SQTIHQWPATLVQPVGSPLSLECTVEGTSNPNLYWYRQAAGRGLQLLFYSVGIGQISSEVPQNLSASRPQDRQFILSSKKLLLSDSGFYLCAWQGFTGYTFGSGTRLTVV.

The V and J genes are TRBV2 and TRBJ2-1, with 11 bases fitting TRBD2. CDR1 is SNHLY, CDR2 FYNNEI, per germline. This CDR3 comprises 15 residues. Trimming removed 6 bases from V and 2 bases from J; junction bases left unmatched: 3. CDR3 amino acids: CASSPGLAAYNEQFF. As DNA, the CDR3 is TGTGCCAGCAGCCCGGGACTAGCGGCCTACAATGAGCAGTTCTTC.

This chain connects TRBV7-9 to TRBJ1-5; tentatively, D is TRBD1 (6 bases). This CDR3 is built from 13 residues. V lost 8 bases and J 2 bases, leaving 10 bases between the germline ends. Germline V gene sequence: CDR1 SEHNR, CDR2 FQNEAQ (reference sequence). The CDR3 DNA follows: TGTGCCAGCGAGGGGGAAGGCAATCAGCCCCAGCATTTT. Translation gives CASEGEGNQPQHF.

The rearrangement uses TRBV11-2 and TRBJ1-1, with D possibly being TRBD1 (5 bases). V lost 8 bases and J lost 3, with 10 bases in between. Germline CDR1 reads SGHAT; CDR2 reads FQNNGV. CDR3 size: 12 residues. The CDR3 DNA is TGTGCCAGCGGGGCCCTTCACACTGAAGCTTTCTTT. Encoded protein: CASGALHTEAFF. Using reference TRBV11-2 and TRBJ1-1 for the parts outside the CDR3, the full variable domain is EAGVAQSPRYKIIEKRQSVAFWCNPISGHATLYWYQQILGQGPKLLIQFQNNGVVDDSQLPKDRFSAERLKGVDSTLKIQPAKLEDSAVYLCASGALHTEAFFGQGTRLTVV.

This clone was seen a handful of times. The chain has TRBV28 and TRBJ1-3, with TRBD1 matching over 9 bases. V shed 4 bases and J 4 bases; nucleotides not matched to a gene: 14. This CDR3 is built from 18 residues. Looked up from germline, CDR1 is MDHEN and CDR2 is SYDVKM. The CDR3 loop reads CASSSALVGQGRGNTIYF. CDR3 DNA sequence: TGTGCCAGCAGTTCGGCACTTGTGGGACAGGGAAGAGGAAACACCATATATTTT.

The V call is TRBV6-2 or TRBV6-3, the J call TRBJ2-2; 8 positions match TRBD2. With V trimmed by 5 bases and J by 3 bases, 8 bases remained unmatched. The germline gives CDR1 MNHEY, CDR2 SVGEGT. This CDR3 comprises 16 residues. The CDR3 bases are TGTGCCAGCAGTCACACGGGACTAGGGGACACCGGGGAGCTGTTTTTT. It is translated as CASSHTGLGDTGELFF.

This chain links TRBV12-3 or TRBV12-4 with TRBJ2-3, with D maybe TRBD1 (5 bases). The length of the CDR3 is 13 residues. Trimming stripped 6 bases from V and 2 bases from J, with 9 bases between. Here the CDR3 reads CASSRRVTDTQYF. The CDR3 DNA reads as TGTGCCAGCAGCCGCAGGGTCACAGATACGCAGTATTTT.

This chain connects TRBV28 to TRBJ1-2; D is perhaps TRBD1 (6 bases). The CDR3 length is 12 residues. V was trimmed by 7 bases and J by 5 bases, leaving 11 bases between them. Germline V gives CDR1 MDHEN, CDR2 SYDVKM. CDR3 residues: CASTTGLYGYTF. In DNA form, the CDR3 reads TGTGCCAGCACGACAGGCCTTTATGGCTACACCTTC.

J is TRBJ2-2 and V is TRBV19; 9 bases match TRBD1. The CDR3 contains 14 residues. The germline gives CDR1 LNHDA, CDR2 SQIVND (reference sequence). Losses at the gene ends were 9 bases for V and 1 base for J; bases not matched to a gene: 3. The CDR3 sequence: CASKDRGNTGELFF. CDR3 DNA: TGTGCCAGCAAGGACAGGGGGAACACCGGGGAGCTGTTTTTT.

V and J are TRBV7-2 and TRBJ2-2, with 7 bases lining up with TRBD2. Losses at the gene ends were 5 bases for V and 6 bases for J; bases not matched to a gene: 9. The V gene's germline CDR1 is SGHTA and CDR2 FQGNSA. This CDR3 has 15 amino acids. The CDR3 loop is CASSPGLVLAGELFF. CDR3 nucleotides: TGTGCCAGCAGCCCAGGACTAGTATTGGCCGGGGAGCTGTTTTTT. Drawing the rest from reference TRBV7-2 and TRBJ2-2, the complete variable domain is GAGVSQSPSNKVTEKGKDVELRCDPISGHTALYWYRQSLGQGLEFLIYFQGNSAPDKSGLPSDRFSAERTGGSVSTLTIQRTQQEDSAVYLCASSPGLVLAGELFFGEGSRLTVL.

This chain joins TRBV29-1 and TRBJ1-2, with 8 bases identical to TRBD1. Germline V gene data show CDR1 as SQVTM and CDR2 as ANQGSEA. This CDR3 has 13 residues. V gave up 5 bases and J gave up 8 bases; unmatched junction bases: 10. The CDR3 DNA follows: TGCAGCGTTCATCTGGACAGGGAATTCGGCTACACCTTC. The encoded protein is CSVHLDREFGYTF.